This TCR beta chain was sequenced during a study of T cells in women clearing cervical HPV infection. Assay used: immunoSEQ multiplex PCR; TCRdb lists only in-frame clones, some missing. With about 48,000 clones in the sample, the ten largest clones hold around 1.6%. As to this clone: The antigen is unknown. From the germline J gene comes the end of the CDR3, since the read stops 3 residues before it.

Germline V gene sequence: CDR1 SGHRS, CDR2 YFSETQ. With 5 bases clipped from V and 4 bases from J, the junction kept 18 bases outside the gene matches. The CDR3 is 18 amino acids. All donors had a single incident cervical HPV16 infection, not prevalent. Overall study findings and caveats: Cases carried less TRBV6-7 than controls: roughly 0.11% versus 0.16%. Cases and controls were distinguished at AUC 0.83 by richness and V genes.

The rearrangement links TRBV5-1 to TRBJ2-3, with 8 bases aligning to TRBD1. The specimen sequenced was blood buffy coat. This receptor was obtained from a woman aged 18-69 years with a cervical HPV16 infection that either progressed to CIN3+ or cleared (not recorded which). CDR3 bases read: TGCGCCAGCAGAGAAACGCTCGGTGACAGGGGTGGTTCAGATACG. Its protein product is CASRETLGDRGGSDT. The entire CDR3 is CASRETLGDRGGSDTQYF.